Below, 11 T cell receptor beta chains from the same sample are listed, as sequenced in a study of T cells after yellow fever vaccination. TCRdb itself ran the 5' RACE reads through MiXCR, one entry per CDR3 protein. Of hundreds of thousands of distinct CDR3 sequences listed, 9% to 15% are singletons. The source material was PBMCs, sampled on the day of the yellow fever booster vaccination. Source of these receptors: a man under 40 who received the YFV17D yellow fever vaccine.

The genes are TRBV28 and TRBJ1-1, with TRBD1 as a possible D gene (6 bases). The germline CDR1 and CDR2 sequences are MDHEN and SYDVKM. Trimming took 6 bases from V and 1 from J, leaving 12 bases between them. The CDR3 contains 14 residues. CDR3 sequence: CASSGQTSNTEAFF. The CDR3 DNA is TGTGCCAGCAGCGGACAGACTTCGAACACTGAAGCTTTCTTT.

The rearrangement uses TRBV11-2 and TRBJ2-1; tentative D call: TRBD2 (6 bases). Trimming stripped 5 bases from V and 0 bases from J, with 11 bases between. Germline V gene lookup returns CDR1 SGHAT and CDR2 FQNNGV. CDR3 length equals 15 residues. The CDR3 DNA is TGTGCCAGCAGCATTAGCGGATACTCCTACAATGAGCAGTTCTTC. Its protein product is CASSISGYSYNEQFF. Together with reference TRBV11-2 and TRBJ2-1, the CDR3 gives the full variable domain: EAGVAQSPRYKIIEKRQSVAFWCNPISGHATLYWYQQILGQGPKLLIQFQNNGVVDDSQLPKDRFSAERLKGVDSTLKIQPAKLEDSAVYLCASSISGYSYNEQFFGPGTRLTVL.

This clonotype was observed a handful of times. One base away lies a much larger clone, so this may be a sequencing read error. The CDR3 DNA reads TGTGCCAGCAGCTTAGTCAGGGCAGAGACCCAGTACTTC. Translating gives CASSLVRAETQYF. The chain is built from TRBV7-2 and TRBJ2-5; tentative D call: TRBD1 (5 bases). The V end lost 1 base, the J end lost 4 bases, and 7 bases lay between the germline ends. Germline V lookup: CDR1 SGHTA, CDR2 FQGNSA. The CDR3 contains 13 residues.

In its sample, this clonotype was seen many times. The chain links TRBV7-2 to TRBJ2-7; D possibly corresponds to TRBD2 (7 bases). The V and J ends lost 5 bases and 2 bases respectively, with 16 bases between them. The CDR3 extends over 15 amino acids. In germline, CDR1 is SGHTA, CDR2 FQGNSA. This CDR3 is CASSPGRGPTYEQYF. CDR3 DNA sequence: TGTGCCAGCAGCCCGGGGCGGGGGCCGACCTACGAGCAGTACTTC.

This sequence joins TRBV5-1 and TRBJ2-3, with 11 bases that match TRBD2. Germline V gene sequence: CDR1 SGHRS, CDR2 YFSETQ. Germline trimming cut 4 bases from V and 2 bases from J; bases unmatched to any gene: 12. The CDR3 sequence is 18 residues long. CDR3 in DNA: TGCGCCAGCAGCGGACCAGAGGTAGCGGGAGGGCTCACAGATACGCAGTATTTT. Translated, it gives CASSGPEVAGGLTDTQYF.

This clonotype has at least ten counts. The chain combines TRBV29-1 with TRBJ1-1; D is unresolved. This CDR3 comprises 11 residues. V was clipped by 4 bases and J by 3 bases, with 6 bases between them. The V gene's germline CDR1 is SQVTM and CDR2 ANQGSEA. For the CDR3, the DNA is TGCAGCGTTGTTAGGTACACTGAAGCTTTCTTT. It encodes CSVVRYTEAFF.

This clonotype has a handful of counts. The chain couples TRBV20-1 to TRBJ1-1, with D uncertain. In germline, CDR1 is DFQATT, CDR2 SNEGSKA (reference sequence). The CDR3 covers 12 residues. Trimming took off 5 bases at V and 4 bases at J, with 11 bases between the two ends. In nucleotides, the CDR3 is TGCAGTGCTCGGAGCCGGGGCACTGAAGCTTTCTTT. It specifies CSARSRGTEAFF.

In its sample, this clonotype was seen a few times. This chain connects TRBV12-3 or TRBV12-4 to TRBJ2-1; unclear D gene. This CDR3 has 14 amino acids. V dropped 2 bases and J dropped 4 bases, with 9 bases sitting between them. DNA for the CDR3: TGTGCCAGCAGTTTAATCGACGGGTACAATGAGCAGTTCTTC. Translated: CASSLIDGYNEQFF.

The CDR3 DNA follows: TGTGCCAGCAGCTTAGCAGGGAGAACAGGGGACAAAGCCGAGCAGTACTTC. It codes for CASSLAGRTGDKAEQYF. The gene calls are TRBV7-2 and TRBJ2-7; 7 bases fit TRBD1. Germline loops: CDR1 SGHTA, CDR2 FQGNSA. V trimming: 0 bases; J trimming: 6 bases; junction bases outside the gene matches: 14. CDR3 length: 17 amino acids.

This clonotype occurred a few times. The chain combines TRBV10-3 with TRBJ2-3; 10 bases align to TRBD2. The CDR3 has 14 amino acids. V lost 9 bases, J lost 4 bases, and 7 bases stayed unmatched. In germline, CDR1 is ENHRY, CDR2 SYGVKD. CDR3 sequence: CAIRAGGPADTQYF. The CDR3 DNA follows: TGTGCCATTAGAGCGGGAGGGCCAGCAGATACGCAGTATTTT.

The genes are TRBV5-1 and TRBJ2-7, with 10 bases fitting TRBD2. V lost 4 bases and J lost 5; bases outside the gene matches: 12. CDR3 length: 16 residues. Germline V gene sequence: CDR1 SGHRS, CDR2 YFSETQ. CDR3 in amino acids: CASSPSAGGPPHEQYF. The CDR3 DNA reads TGCGCCAGCAGCCCCTCAGCGGGAGGGCCCCCCCACGAGCAGTACTTC.